This T cell receptor beta chain was retrieved from a study of response to subunit inactivated influenza vaccine. V was cut by 1 base and J by 3 bases, with 10 bases left in between. Germline loops: CDR1 DFQATT, CDR2 SNEGSKA (reference sequence). The CDR3 extends over 13 amino acids. TCRdb passed the RT-PCR reads through MiXCR, listing each CDR3 protein once. The top ten clones hold about 3% of a sample with just under 550,000 distinct CDR3 sequences, roughly 25% of them seen once. These sequences were also reported in another study, on T cells expressing NK-cell markers. That paper adds: Template switching by 5'RACE with UMIs generated the TCR beta cDNA.

V usage is TRBV20-1 and J usage is TRBJ2-7; perhaps TRBD1 as D (6 bases). The TCR comes from a man aged 45-60 years who received an inactivated influenza vaccine. This sample comprised CD4+ T cells sorted from PBMCs, obtained 11 to 12 days after vaccination. The CDR3 loop reads CSARVGTFYEQYF. The CDR3 bases are TGCAGTGCTAGAGTTGGGACATTCTACGAGCAGTACTTC.